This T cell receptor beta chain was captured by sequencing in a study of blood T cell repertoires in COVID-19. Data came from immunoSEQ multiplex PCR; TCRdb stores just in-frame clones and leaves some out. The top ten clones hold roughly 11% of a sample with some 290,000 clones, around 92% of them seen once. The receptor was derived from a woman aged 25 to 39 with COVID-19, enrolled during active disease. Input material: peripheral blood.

The DNA for the CDR3 is TGTGCCAGCAGCTTGGGCGGGTCCCAAGAGACCCAGTACTTC. Residues: CASSLGGSQETQYF. This rearrangement joins TRBV7-9 to TRBJ2-5; the D gene is possibly TRBD2 (5 bases). Germline CDR1 reads SEHNR; CDR2 reads FQNEAQ (reference sequence). The ends were cut back, 3 bases at V and 1 base at J, with 9 bases in the middle. This CDR3 contains 14 residues.